This T cell receptor (beta chain) was identified during a study of T cell changes during pregnancy in multiple sclerosis (dated by TCRdb to the late 2010s). Regarding the research as a whole: The study looked at changes in the T cell repertoire across pregnancy in women with multiple sclerosis.

As concerns this clone: The antigen it binds to is not known. No clone much larger than this one lies a single base away; base qualities are absent.

The library was built by means of the immunoSEQ multiplex PCR assay. Entries here come from immuneACCESS through TCRdb and include only in-frame sequences with V and J called. Some clones fail to appear in such tables; in the studies checked, an unresolved V gene covers under half of the shortfall, and the cause of the remainder is unknown. For this sample there are about 130,000 clones; roughly 97% appear just once. About 0.42% of the sample goes to the ten largest clones. The TCR comes from a female donor with multiple sclerosis, enrolled in a pregnancy study. Specimen: peripheral blood, collected after pregnancy.

The CDR3 reads as follows: CASSWTGRAEQFF. The DNA reads TGTGCCAGCAGCTGGACCGGGAGGGCTGAGCAGTTCTTC. The chain is encoded by TRBV5-6 joined to TRBJ2-1, with 8 bases matching TRBD2. CDR1 SGHDT and CDR2 YYEEEE are derived from the germline V gene. The CDR3 spans 13 residues, from the cysteine through the phenylalanine. Of the read, only the CDR3 DNA is kept; its 39 bases are in frame from base 1. From V the trimming removes 3 bases and from J it removes 9 bases, while the gene matches leave 5 bases of the junction unaccounted for. Joined to the reference TRBV5-6 and TRBJ2-1 proteins, this CDR3 gives the full variable domain: DAGVTQSPTHLIKTRGQQVTLRCSPKSGHDTVSWYQQALGQGPQFIFQYYEEEERQRGNFPDRFSGHQFPNYSSELNVNALLLGDSALYLCASSWTGRAEQFFGPGTRLTVL.